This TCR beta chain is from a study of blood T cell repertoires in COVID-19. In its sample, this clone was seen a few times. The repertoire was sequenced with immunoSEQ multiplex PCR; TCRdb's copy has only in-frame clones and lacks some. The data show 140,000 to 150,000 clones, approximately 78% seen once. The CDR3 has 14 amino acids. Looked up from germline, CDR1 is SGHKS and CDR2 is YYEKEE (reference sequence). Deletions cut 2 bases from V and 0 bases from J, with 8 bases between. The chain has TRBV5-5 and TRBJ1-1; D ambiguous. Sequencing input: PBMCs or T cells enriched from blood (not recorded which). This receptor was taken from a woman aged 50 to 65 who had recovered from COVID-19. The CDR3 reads CASSFAQLNTEAFF. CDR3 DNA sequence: TGTGCCAGCAGCTTTGCACAGCTGAACACTGAAGCTTTCTTT.